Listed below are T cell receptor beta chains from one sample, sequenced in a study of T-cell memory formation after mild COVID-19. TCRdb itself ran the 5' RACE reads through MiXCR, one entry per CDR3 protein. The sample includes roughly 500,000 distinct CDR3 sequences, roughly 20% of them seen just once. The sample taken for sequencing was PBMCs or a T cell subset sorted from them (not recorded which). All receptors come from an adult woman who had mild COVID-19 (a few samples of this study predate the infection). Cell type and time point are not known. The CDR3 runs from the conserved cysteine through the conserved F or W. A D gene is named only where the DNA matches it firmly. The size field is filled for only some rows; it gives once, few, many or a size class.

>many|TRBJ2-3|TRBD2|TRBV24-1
CATSDHRGLAGVSDTQYF
TGTGCCACCAGTGACCATAGAGGACTAGCGGGGGTGTCAGATACGCAGTATTTT
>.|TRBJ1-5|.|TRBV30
CAWSVSGKQPQHF
TGTGCCTGGAGTGTTTCAGGGAAACAGCCCCAGCATTTT
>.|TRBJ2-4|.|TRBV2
CASKHRVPAKNIQYF
TGTGCCAGCAAACACAGGGTCCCAGCCAAAAACATTCAGTACTTC
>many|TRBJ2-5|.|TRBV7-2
CASSLYGTGRRAFGTQYF
TGTGCCAGCAGCTTATACGGAACGGGGCGGAGGGCATTTGGGACCCAGTACTTC
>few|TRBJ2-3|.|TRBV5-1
CASSLGSATSTDTQYF
TGCGCCAGCAGCTTAGGGTCGGCTACTAGCACAGATACGCAGTATTTT
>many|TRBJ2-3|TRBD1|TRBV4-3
CASSPSKLGGRTDTQYF
TGCGCCAGCAGCCCGTCTAAACTAGGGGGCCGCACAGATACGCAGTATTTT
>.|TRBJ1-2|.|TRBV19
CASRRNVANYGYTF
TGTGCCAGTAGGAGGAATGTAGCTAACTATGGCTACACCTTC
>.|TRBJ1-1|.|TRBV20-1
CSASSPGGTEAFF
TGCAGTGCTAGTAGTCCGGGGGGCACTGAAGCTTTCTTT
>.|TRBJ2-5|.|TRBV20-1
CSARGRGAKQETQYF
TGCAGTGCTAGAGGAAGGGGCGCTAAACAAGAGACCCAGTACTTC
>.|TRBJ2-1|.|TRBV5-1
CASSFEGYNEQFF
TGCGCCAGCAGCTTCGAAGGCTACAATGAGCAGTTCTTC
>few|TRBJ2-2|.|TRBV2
CASSDLGDPGELFF
TGTGCCAGCAGTGACTTGGGCGATCCCGGGGAGCTGTTTTTT